A single sample gave rise to the 15 T cell receptor beta chains below, sequenced in a study of T cell responses to AZD1222 COVID-19 vaccine. Some clones are missing from TCRdb's copy, which holds only in-frame ones; the method was immunoSEQ multiplex PCR. The sample carries some 81,000 clones, roughly 85% recorded once. Sequenced material: peripheral blood, taken 28 days after the second AZD1222 dose. The origin of the receptors is an adult who received the AZD1222 COVID-19 vaccine.

V is TRBV6-6 and J is TRBJ1-4; no firm D call. The CDR3 has 15 amino acids. Germline CDR1 MNHNY, CDR2 SVGAGI (reference sequence). V lost 5 bases and J lost 6, with 16 bases in between. The CDR3 DNA follows: TGTGCCAGCAGTAAATCGGGGAGGGAAGATGAAAAACTGTTTTTT. This codes for CASSKSGREDEKLFF.

This sequence joins TRBV14 and TRBJ2-7; no reliable D call. V lost 1 base and J 2 bases, leaving 6 bases between the germline ends. The CDR3 is 13 amino acids. The V gene's germline CDR1 is SGHDN and CDR2 FVKESK. The CDR3 DNA reads TGTGCCAGCAGCCAAGGGGTTACCTACGAGCAGTACTTC. This gives the protein CASSQGVTYEQYF.

The chain employs TRBV4-1 and TRBJ1-3; perhaps TRBD1 as D (5 bases). Germline V gives CDR1 MGHRA, CDR2 YSYEKL. CDR3 length equals 16 residues. V dropped 0 bases and J dropped 2 bases, with 11 bases sitting between them. CDR3 nucleotides: TGCGCCAGCAGCCAAGAGGGACTCATTCCTGGAAACACCATATATTTT. Residues: CASSQEGLIPGNTIYF.

This clone appeared once. This chain joins TRBV10-3 and TRBJ2-1; D not certain. V gave up 2 bases and J gave up 5 bases, with 16 bases separating them. This CDR3 comprises 16 residues. Germline lookup yields CDR1 ENHRY and CDR2 SYGVKD. CDR3 bases: TGTGCCATCAGTGAGCCTACGGTCAATGTTGACAATGAGCAGTTCTTC. It encodes CAISEPTVNVDNEQFF.

V gene TRBV4-1 combines with J gene TRBJ2-1; D unresolved. V lost 0 bases to trimming and J lost 0 bases, with 9 bases between them. The CDR3 is 16 amino acids. The germline V gene has CDR1 MGHRA and CDR2 YSYEKL. The CDR3 DNA reads as TGCGCCAGCAGCCAAGATCGGTCCCGCTCCTACAATGAGCAGTTCTTC. Residues: CASSQDRSRSYNEQFF.

This rearrangement joins TRBV5-1 to TRBJ2-7; a weak D match, TRBD2 (5 bases). The CDR3 totals 15 residues. V dropped 7 bases and J dropped 0 bases, with 17 bases sitting between them. Germline V lookup: CDR1 SGHRS, CDR2 YFSETQ. The CDR3 nucleotides are TGCGCCAGCGCTAAGTACGGGATGAACTCCTACGAGCAGTACTTC. Its translation: CASAKYGMNSYEQYF.

A few counts support this clone. V usage is TRBV3-1 (or the pseudogene TRBV3-2) and J usage is TRBJ2-7; TRBD1 matches at 8 bases. V was clipped by 6 bases and J by 7 bases; unmatched bases: 8. CDR1 and CDR2 from the germline V gene are LGHDT and YNNKEL (reference sequence). The CDR3 runs 13 residues. In DNA form, the CDR3 reads TGTGCCAGCAGTAGCAGGGGGCCCTGGGAGCAGTACTTC. Translated, it gives CASSSRGPWEQYF.

V usage is TRBV6-2 or TRBV6-3 and J usage is TRBJ2-3; TRBD2 matches at 13 bases. Losses at the gene ends were 6 bases for V and 4 bases for J; bases not matched to a gene: 1. The germline CDR1 and CDR2 sequences are MNHEY and SVGEGT. This CDR3 is 14 amino acids long. CDR3 region: CASSGLAGADTQYF. In DNA, the CDR3 is TGTGCCAGCAGCGGACTAGCGGGAGCAGATACGCAGTATTTT.

The chain has TRBV3-1 (or the pseudogene TRBV3-2) and TRBJ1-6, with 7 bases matching TRBD1. The CDR3 covers 17 residues. Germline-derived CDR1 and CDR2 are LGHDT and YNNKEL (reference sequence). The ends lost 5 bases at V and 7 bases at J; junction bases unmatched: 14. CDR3: CASSITTGRLGNSPLHF. The CDR3 DNA reads as TGTGCCAGCAGCATAACGACAGGGAGGTTGGGGAATTCACCCCTCCACTTT.

V usage is TRBV15 and J usage is TRBJ2-1, with 7 bases aligning to TRBD1. Germline values: CDR1 LNHNV, CDR2 YYDKDF (reference sequence). CDR3 length equals 15 residues. V shed 0 bases and J 5 bases; nucleotides not matched to a gene: 4. CDR3 region: CATSRDGTVNNEQFF. CDR3 bases: TGTGCCACCAGCAGAGATGGGACAGTGAACAATGAGCAGTTCTTC.

The rearrangement links TRBV5-4 to TRBJ2-7; D ambiguous. Germline CDR1 reads SGHNT; CDR2 reads YYREEE (reference sequence). This CDR3 region has 14 residues. Trimming stripped 1 base from V and 2 bases from J, with 10 bases between. The CDR3 DNA is TGTGCCAGCAGCTTGTCGGGCAGACCCTACGAGCAGTACTTC. This encodes CASSLSGRPYEQYF.

This chain connects TRBV19 to TRBJ2-7; maybe TRBD1 (6 bases). This CDR3 has 13 residues. With 6 bases removed from V and 6 bases from J, the gap between germline ends came to 15 bases. Looked up from germline, CDR1 is LNHDA and CDR2 is SQIVND (reference sequence). The CDR3: CASSGTGSGEQYF. The CDR3 DNA follows: TGTGCCAGTAGCGGAACAGGGTCCGGCGAGCAGTACTTC. Variable domain in full (rest from reference TRBV19 and TRBJ2-7): DGGITQSPKYLFRKEGQNVTLSCEQNLNHDAMYWYRQDPGQGLRLIYYSQIVNDFQKGDIAEGYSVSREKKESFPLTVTSAQKNPTAFYLCASSGTGSGEQYFGPGTRLTVT.

The rearrangement joins TRBV3-1 (or the pseudogene TRBV3-2) to TRBJ1-6; a possible D gene is TRBD1 (5 bases). V lost 5 bases and J lost 7, with 15 bases in between. Germline assignment: CDR1 LGHDT and CDR2 YNNKEL (reference sequence). The CDR3 spans 15 residues. The CDR3 DNA reads as TGTGCCAGCAGCTACCGGGGAGGGGAGAATTCACCCCTCCACTTT. Protein product: CASSYRGGENSPLHF.

This clone was seen only a few times. The chain links TRBV19 to TRBJ2-5; D not resolved. The CDR3 spans 14 residues. In germline, CDR1 is LNHDA, CDR2 SQIVND (reference sequence). Trimming stripped 2 bases from V and 4 bases from J, with 11 bases between. The CDR3 region has the DNA TGTGCCAGTAGTATAACCGGTGCACCAGAGACCCAGTACTTC. Encoded protein: CASSITGAPETQYF.

The chain employs TRBV7-2 and TRBJ1-3; D is ambiguous. The V end lost 5 bases, the J end lost 3 bases, and 14 bases lay between the germline ends. The CDR3 runs 15 residues. Germline lookup yields CDR1 SGHTA and CDR2 FQGNSA. CDR3 amino acids: CASSRARGLGNTIYF. The CDR3 bases are TGTGCCAGCAGCCGCGCCCGAGGACTTGGAAACACCATATATTTT.